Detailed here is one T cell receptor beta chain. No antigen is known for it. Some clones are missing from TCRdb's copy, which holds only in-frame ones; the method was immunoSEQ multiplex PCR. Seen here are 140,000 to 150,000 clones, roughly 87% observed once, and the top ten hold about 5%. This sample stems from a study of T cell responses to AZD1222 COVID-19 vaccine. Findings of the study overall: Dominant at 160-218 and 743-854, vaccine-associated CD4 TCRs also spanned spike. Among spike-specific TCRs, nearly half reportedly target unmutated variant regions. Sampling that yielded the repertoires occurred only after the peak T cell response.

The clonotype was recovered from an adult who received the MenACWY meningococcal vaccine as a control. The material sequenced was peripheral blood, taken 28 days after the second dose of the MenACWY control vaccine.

The CDR3 is CSASPGAARNQPQHF. Here the CDR3 DNA reads TGCAGTGCTAGTCCGGGGGCGGCCCGCAATCAGCCCCAGCATTTT. The J gene is TRBJ1-5, the V gene TRBV20-1, with a weak D call TRBD1 (6 bases). V gave up 3 bases and J gave up 2 bases, with 14 bases separating them. CDR3 length: 15 residues. Germline assignment: CDR1 DFQATT and CDR2 SNEGSKA (reference sequence).